These 2 T cell receptor beta chains were sequenced from one sample in a study of blood T cell repertoires in COVID-19. Libraries were prepared by immunoSEQ multiplex PCR; TCRdb keeps only in-frame clonotypes and omits some of them. The profile covers 200,000 to 300,000 clones, with 85% to 90% appearing a single time and roughly 4% taken by the ten largest. Sequencing was done on a sample of PBMCs or T cells enriched from blood (not recorded which). These receptors all come from a woman aged 25 to 45 with acute COVID-19.

This rearrangement joins TRBV2 to TRBJ2-4; TRBD1 might be the D (6 bases). Trimming removed 2 bases at V and 3 bases at J, with 20 bases between. Germline CDR1 is SNHLY and CDR2 is FYNNEI. This CDR3 has 18 amino acids. For the CDR3, the DNA is TGTGCCAGCAGTGAACCCCTTACAGGGAATAGGGGCAAAAACATTCAGTACTTC. This gives the protein CASSEPLTGNRGKNIQYF.

This chain connects TRBV5-1 to TRBJ1-2; a possible D gene is TRBD1 (5 bases). V lost 5 bases, J lost 0 bases, and 17 bases lay in between. Germline V gives CDR1 SGHRS, CDR2 YFSETQ. The CDR3 loop spans 16 amino acids. CDR3: CASSFSGGSTNYGYTF. In DNA, the CDR3 is TGCGCCAGCAGTTTCTCGGGGGGGTCCACTAACTATGGCTACACCTTC.